The T cell receptor beta chain described here comes from a study of blood T cell repertoires in COVID-19. As for the study in general: Sample material is recorded as cDNA or gDNA derived from T cells, B-cell-depleted T cells, or PBMCs.

V trimming: 4 bases; J trimming: 8 bases; junction bases outside the gene matches: 7. The CDR3 totals 13 residues. Per germline, CDR1 MNHEY and CDR2 SVGAGI. In the study's own analysis: Researchers report that nucleated cell counts were estimated from reference gene primer amplification. Produced via immunoSEQ multiplex PCR; TCRdb's table is partial and in-frame only. V and J calls and clone size come straight from that table; D and trimming were deduced from the DNA. The sample contains more than 250,000 clones, more than 80% of which appear only once. This receptor was identified in a man aged 18-30 years who had recovered from COVID-19. Source material: peripheral blood. The chain couples TRBV6-5 to TRBJ1-1; 7 bases agree with TRBD1. The CDR3 protein is CASSSLTGWEAFF. Written as DNA, the CDR3 is TGTGCCAGCAGTTCCTTGACAGGGTGGGAAGCTTTCTTT.